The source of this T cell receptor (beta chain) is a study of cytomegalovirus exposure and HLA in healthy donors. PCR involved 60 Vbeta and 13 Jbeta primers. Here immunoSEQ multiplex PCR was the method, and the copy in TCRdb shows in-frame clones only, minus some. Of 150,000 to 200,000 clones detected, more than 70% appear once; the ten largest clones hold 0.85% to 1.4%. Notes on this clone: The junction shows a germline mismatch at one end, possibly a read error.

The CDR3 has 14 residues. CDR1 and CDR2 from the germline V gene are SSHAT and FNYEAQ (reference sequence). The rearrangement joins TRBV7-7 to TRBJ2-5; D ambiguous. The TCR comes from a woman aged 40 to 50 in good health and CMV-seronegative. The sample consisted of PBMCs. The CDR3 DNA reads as TGTGCTAGCAGCTTAGTGGGCTATGAAGAGACCCAGTACTTC. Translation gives CASSLVGYEETQYF.